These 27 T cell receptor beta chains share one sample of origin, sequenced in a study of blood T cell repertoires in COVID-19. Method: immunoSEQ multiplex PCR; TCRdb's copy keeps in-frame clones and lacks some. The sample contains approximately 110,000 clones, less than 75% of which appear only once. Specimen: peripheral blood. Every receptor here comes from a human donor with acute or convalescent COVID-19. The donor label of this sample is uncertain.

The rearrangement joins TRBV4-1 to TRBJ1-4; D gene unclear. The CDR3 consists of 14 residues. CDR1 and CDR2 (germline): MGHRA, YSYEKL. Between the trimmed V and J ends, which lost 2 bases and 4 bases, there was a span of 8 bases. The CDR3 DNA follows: TGCGCCAGCAGCCAATTGGAGTTTAATGAAAAACTGTTTTTT. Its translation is CASSQLEFNEKLFF.

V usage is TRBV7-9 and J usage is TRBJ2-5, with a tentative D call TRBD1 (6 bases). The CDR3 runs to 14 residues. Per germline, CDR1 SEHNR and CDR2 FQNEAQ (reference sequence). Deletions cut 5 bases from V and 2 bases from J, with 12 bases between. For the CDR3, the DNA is TGTGCCAGCAGCATGGACAGCGCACAAGAGACCCAGTACTTC. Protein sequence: CASSMDSAQETQYF.

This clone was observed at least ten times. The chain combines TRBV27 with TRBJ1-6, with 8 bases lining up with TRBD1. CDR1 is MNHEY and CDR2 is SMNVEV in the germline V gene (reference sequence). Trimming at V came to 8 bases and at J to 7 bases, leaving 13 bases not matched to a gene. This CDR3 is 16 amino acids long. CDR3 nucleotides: TGTGCCAGCGGATCCTATCAGGGGGCGCAAAATTCACCCCTCCACTTT. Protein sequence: CASGSYQGAQNSPLHF.

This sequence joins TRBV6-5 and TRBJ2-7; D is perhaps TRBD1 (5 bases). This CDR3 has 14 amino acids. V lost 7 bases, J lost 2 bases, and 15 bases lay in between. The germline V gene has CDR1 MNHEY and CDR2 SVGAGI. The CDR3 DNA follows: TGTGCCAGCATCTCCAGGGCTCCCCCCTACGAGCAGTACTTC. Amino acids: CASISRAPPYEQYF.

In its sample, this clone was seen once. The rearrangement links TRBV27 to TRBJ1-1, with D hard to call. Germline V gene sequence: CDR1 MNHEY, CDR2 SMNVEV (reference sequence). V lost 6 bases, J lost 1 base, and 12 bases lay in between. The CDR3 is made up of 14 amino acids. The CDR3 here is CASSNPRGNTEAFF. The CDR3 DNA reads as TGTGCCAGCAGCAACCCACGAGGGAACACTGAAGCTTTCTTT.

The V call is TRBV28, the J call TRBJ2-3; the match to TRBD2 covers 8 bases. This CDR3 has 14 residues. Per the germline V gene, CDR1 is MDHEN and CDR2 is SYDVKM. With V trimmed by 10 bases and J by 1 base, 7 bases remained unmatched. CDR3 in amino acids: CATDPGGGTDTQYF. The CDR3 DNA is TGTGCCACCGACCCGGGGGGGGGCACAGATACGCAGTATTTT.

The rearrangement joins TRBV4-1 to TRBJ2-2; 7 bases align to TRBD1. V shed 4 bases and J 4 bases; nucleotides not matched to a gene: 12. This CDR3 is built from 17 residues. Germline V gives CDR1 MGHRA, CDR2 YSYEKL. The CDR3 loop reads CASSPAPGTVFTGELFF. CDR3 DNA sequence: TGCGCCAGCAGCCCTGCCCCCGGGACAGTATTCACCGGGGAGCTGTTTTTT.

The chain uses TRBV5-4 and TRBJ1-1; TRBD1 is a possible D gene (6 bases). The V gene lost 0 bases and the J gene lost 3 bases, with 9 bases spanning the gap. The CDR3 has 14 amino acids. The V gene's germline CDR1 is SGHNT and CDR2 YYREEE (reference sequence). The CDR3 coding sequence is TGTGCCAGCAGCTTGGTGGGGGGGCACACTGAAGCTTTCTTT. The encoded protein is CASSLVGGHTEAFF.

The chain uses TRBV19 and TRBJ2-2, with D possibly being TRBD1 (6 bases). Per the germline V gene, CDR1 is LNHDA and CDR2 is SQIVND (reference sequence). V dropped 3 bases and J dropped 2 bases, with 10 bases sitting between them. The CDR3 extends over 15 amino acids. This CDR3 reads CASSMGAVNTGELFF. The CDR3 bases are TGTGCCAGTAGTATGGGGGCAGTAAACACCGGGGAGCTGTTTTTT. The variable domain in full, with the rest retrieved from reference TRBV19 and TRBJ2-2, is DGGITQSPKYLFRKEGQNVTLSCEQNLNHDAMYWYRQDPGQGLRLIYYSQIVNDFQKGDIAEGYSVSREKKESFPLTVTSAQKNPTAFYLCASSMGAVNTGELFFGEGSRLTVL.

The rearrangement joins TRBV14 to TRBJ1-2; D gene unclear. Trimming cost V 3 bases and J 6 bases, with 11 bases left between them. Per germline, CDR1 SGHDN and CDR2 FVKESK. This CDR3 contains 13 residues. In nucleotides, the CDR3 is TGTGCCAGCAGCCACACGAGAGGGAATGGCTACACCTTC. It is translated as CASSHTRGNGYTF.

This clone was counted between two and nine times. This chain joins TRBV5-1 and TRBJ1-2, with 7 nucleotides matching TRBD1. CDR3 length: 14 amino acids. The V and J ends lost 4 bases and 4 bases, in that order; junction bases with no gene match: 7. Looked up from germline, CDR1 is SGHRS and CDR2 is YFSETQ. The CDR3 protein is CASSVRDSSYGYTF. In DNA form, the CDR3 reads TGCGCCAGCAGCGTCCGGGACAGTTCCTATGGCTACACCTTC. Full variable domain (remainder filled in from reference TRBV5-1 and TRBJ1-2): KAGVTQTPRYLIKTRGQQVTLSCSPISGHRSVSWYQQTPGQGLQFLFEYFSETQRNKGNFPGRFSGRQFSNSRSEMNVSTLELGDSALYLCASSVRDSSYGYTFGSGTRLTVV.

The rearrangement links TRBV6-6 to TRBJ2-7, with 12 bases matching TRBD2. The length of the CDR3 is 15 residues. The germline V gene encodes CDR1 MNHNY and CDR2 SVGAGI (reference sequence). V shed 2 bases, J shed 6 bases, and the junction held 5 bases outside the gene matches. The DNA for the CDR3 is TGTGCCAGCAGTTACGGTAAGACTAGCGGGAGCGAGCAGTACTTC. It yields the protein CASSYGKTSGSEQYF.

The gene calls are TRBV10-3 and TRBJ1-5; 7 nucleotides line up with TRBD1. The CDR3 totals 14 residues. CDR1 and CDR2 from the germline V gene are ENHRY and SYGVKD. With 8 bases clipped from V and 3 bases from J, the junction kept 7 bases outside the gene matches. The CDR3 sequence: CAIATGVSNQPQHF. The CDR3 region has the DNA TGTGCCATCGCCACAGGGGTCTCCAATCAGCCCCAGCATTTT.

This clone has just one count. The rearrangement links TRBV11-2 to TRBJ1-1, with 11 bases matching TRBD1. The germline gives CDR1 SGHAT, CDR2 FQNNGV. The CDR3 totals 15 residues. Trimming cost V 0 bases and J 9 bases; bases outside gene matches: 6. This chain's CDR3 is CASSLDAGTGGQAFF. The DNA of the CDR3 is TGTGCCAGCAGCTTAGATGCCGGGACAGGGGGGCAAGCTTTCTTT.

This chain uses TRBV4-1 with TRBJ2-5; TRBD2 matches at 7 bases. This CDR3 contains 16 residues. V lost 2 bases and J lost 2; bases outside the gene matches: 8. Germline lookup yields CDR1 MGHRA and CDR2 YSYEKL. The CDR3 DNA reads TGCGCCAGCAGCCAACTAGTCCTAGCGGTTCAAGAGACCCAGTACTTC. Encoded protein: CASSQLVLAVQETQYF.

The CDR3 DNA reads TGTGCCAGCAGCTTAAAGGCTCGACTAGCGGGGACTTACAATGAGCAGTTCTTC. This gives the protein CASSLKARLAGTYNEQFF. The V and J genes are TRBV7-9 and TRBJ2-1, with 11 bases matching TRBD2. Trimming removed 2 bases from V and 4 bases from J; junction bases left unmatched: 10. The germline V gene has CDR1 SEHNR and CDR2 FQNEAQ (reference sequence). The CDR3 length is 18 residues.

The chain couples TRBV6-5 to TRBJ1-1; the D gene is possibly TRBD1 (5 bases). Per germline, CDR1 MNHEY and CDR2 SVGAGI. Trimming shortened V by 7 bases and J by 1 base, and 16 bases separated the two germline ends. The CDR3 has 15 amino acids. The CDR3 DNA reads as TGTGCCAGCAACGATGGGGGACTAGGGAACACTGAAGCTTTCTTT. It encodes CASNDGGLGNTEAFF.

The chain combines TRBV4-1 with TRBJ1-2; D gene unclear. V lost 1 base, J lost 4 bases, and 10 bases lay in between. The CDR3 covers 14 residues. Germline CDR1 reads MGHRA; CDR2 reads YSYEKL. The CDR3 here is CASSQVKDSYGYTF. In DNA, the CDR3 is TGCGCCAGCAGCCAAGTCAAGGACTCCTATGGCTACACCTTC.

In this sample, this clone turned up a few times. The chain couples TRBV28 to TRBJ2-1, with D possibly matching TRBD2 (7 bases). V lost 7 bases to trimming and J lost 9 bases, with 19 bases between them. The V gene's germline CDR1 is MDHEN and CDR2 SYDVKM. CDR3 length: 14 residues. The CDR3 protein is CASIRGGLLGEQFF. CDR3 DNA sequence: TGTGCCAGCATAAGGGGGGGCTTATTGGGTGAGCAGTTCTTC.

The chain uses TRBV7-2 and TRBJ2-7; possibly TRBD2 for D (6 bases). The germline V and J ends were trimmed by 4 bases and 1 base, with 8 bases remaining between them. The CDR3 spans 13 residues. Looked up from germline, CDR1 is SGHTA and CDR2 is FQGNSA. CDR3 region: CASSSGLSYEQYF. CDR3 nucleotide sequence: TGTGCCAGCAGCTCGGGACTTTCCTACGAGCAGTACTTC.

In nucleotides, the CDR3 is TGCGCCAGCAATCCTTGGGGCGGTCCCGGGCAAGGCGGGGAGCTGTTTTTT. Amino acid sequence: CASNPWGGPGQGGELFF. The rearrangement joins TRBV5-1 to TRBJ2-2, with D perhaps TRBD1 (5 bases). There are 17 residues in the CDR3. V lost 6 bases to trimming and J lost 7 bases, with 25 bases between them. Germline V gives CDR1 SGHRS, CDR2 YFSETQ.

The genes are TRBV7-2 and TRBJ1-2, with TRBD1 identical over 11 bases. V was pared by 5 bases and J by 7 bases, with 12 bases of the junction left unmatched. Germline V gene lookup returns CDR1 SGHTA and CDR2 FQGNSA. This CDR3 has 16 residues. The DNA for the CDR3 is TGTGCCAGCAGCCCCGAAGGGTGGACAGGGGGCGGTGGCTACACCTTC. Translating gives CASSPEGWTGGGGYTF.

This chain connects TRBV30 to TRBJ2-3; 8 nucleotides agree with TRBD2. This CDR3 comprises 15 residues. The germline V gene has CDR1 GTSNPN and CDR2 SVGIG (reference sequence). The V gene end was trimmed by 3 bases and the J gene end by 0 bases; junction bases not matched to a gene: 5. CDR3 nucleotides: TGTGCCTGGAGGCCCGGGGGGGCGAGCACAGATACGCAGTATTTT. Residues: CAWRPGGASTDTQYF.

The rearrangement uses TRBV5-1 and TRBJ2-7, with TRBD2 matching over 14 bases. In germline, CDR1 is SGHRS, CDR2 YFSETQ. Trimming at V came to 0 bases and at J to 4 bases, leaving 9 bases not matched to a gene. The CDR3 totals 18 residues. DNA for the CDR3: TGCGCCAGCAGCTTGGGCCCCCCCGGGACTAGCGGGGGTTACGAGCAGTACTTC. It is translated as CASSLGPPGTSGGYEQYF.

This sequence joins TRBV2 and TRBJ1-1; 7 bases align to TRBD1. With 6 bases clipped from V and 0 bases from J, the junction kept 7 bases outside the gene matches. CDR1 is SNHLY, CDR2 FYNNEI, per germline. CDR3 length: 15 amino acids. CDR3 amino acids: CASSQQGYMNTEAFF. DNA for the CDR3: TGTGCCAGCAGCCAACAGGGGTACATGAACACTGAAGCTTTCTTT.

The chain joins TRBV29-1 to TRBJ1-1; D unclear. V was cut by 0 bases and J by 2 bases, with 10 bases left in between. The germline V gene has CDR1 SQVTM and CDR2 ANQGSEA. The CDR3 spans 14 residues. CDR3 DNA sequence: TGCAGCGTTGAAGATCTAGGTCCAAACACTGAAGCTTTCTTT. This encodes CSVEDLGPNTEAFF.

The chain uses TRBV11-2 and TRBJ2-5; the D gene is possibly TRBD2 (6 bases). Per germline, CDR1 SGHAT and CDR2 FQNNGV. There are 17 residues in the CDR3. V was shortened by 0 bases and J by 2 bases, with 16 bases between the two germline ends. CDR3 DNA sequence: TGTGCCAGCAGCTTAGATCAGGAGGGGCGAAATCAAGAGACCCAGTACTTC. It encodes CASSLDQEGRNQETQYF.